Sequencing of this TCR beta chain was carried out in a study of blood T cell repertoires in COVID-19. Study information: Acute and convalescent COVID-19 samples came from the United States, Italy and Spain.

Some clones are missing from TCRdb's copy, which holds only in-frame ones; the method was immunoSEQ multiplex PCR. The profile shows 200,000 to 250,000 clones, about 90% of them singletons. This sequence originates from a young man with acute or convalescent COVID-19. The specimen was peripheral blood.

The CDR3 protein is CASSRTTTSGHLYF. The CDR3 region has the DNA TGCGCCAGCAGCCGCACAACAACTAGCGGACACCTGTACTTC. This rearrangement joins TRBV10-1 to TRBJ2-7, with 8 bases that match TRBD2. The CDR3 extends over 14 amino acids. Per germline, CDR1 WNHNN and CDR2 SYGVQD (reference sequence). V lost 6 bases and J lost 12; bases outside the gene matches: 16.